The present TCR beta chain was sequenced within a study of CD8 T cells in ankylosing spondylitis. Findings and caveats of the study: Reported data indicate significant enrichment of disease-linked clones within matched ankylosing spondylitis synovial fluid.

Germline V CDR1 and CDR2: SGHVS, FQNEAQ. This CDR3 is 14 amino acids long. V lost 5 bases and J lost 7, with 18 bases in between. Each CDR3 protein gets one entry after TCRdb re-called the 5' RACE reads with MiXCR. The sample consists of about 340,000 distinct CDR3 sequences, under 15% of them appearing once. Note on this clonotype: Its antigen is still unknown.

The TCR was taken from a male donor with ankylosing spondylitis or in good health (not recorded which). This chain links TRBV7-8 with TRBJ2-7; a possible D gene is TRBD2 (5 bases). The sequenced material came from blood, either unsorted or a sorted T cell fraction (not recorded which). CDR3 DNA: TGTGCCAGCAGCCGTAGTCGACGGTCGGGAGAGCAGTACTTC. The encoded protein is CASSRSRRSGEQYF.